Presented here are 32 T cell receptor beta chains from one specimen sequenced in a study of cytomegalovirus exposure and HLA in healthy donors. Both 60 Vbeta primers and 13 Jbeta primers went into the PCR. TCRdb's table, derived via immunoSEQ multiplex PCR, lists solely in-frame clones and lacks some. The sample holds about 82,000 clones, around 74% seen once. The sample was PBMCs. These receptors all come from a woman in her forties or fifties in good health and CMV-seropositive.

V and J are TRBV28 and TRBJ1-5; D ambiguous. The CDR3 is made up of 13 amino acids. Trimming took 4 bases from V and 6 from J, leaving 10 bases between them. The germline V gene encodes CDR1 MDHEN and CDR2 SYDVKM. The chain's CDR3 is CASSSQVVQPQHF. Written as DNA, the CDR3 is TGTGCCAGCAGTTCGCAGGTGGTTCAGCCCCAGCATTTT.

The chain joins TRBV6-5 to TRBJ1-1, with D maybe TRBD1 (5 bases). V was clipped by 6 bases and J by 5 bases, with 10 bases between them. Germline CDR1 and CDR2: MNHEY and SVGAGI. This CDR3 contains 12 residues. The CDR3, as DNA: TGTGCCAGCAGCCTAAAGGGGACTGAAGCTTTCTTT. As protein: CASSLKGTEAFF.

V usage is TRBV5-6 and J usage is TRBJ2-1, with 12 nucleotides matching TRBD2. The CDR3 contains 18 residues. The junction had 9 bases not matched to a gene; V was cut back by 0 bases and J by 5 bases. Per germline, CDR1 SGHDT and CDR2 YYEEEE. Written as DNA, the CDR3 is TGTGCCAGCAGCTTGGCGACCCCATCTAGCGGGGGGGACAATGAGCAGTTCTTC. It translates to CASSLATPSSGGDNEQFF. Drawing the rest from reference TRBV5-6 and TRBJ2-1, the complete variable domain is DAGVTQSPTHLIKTRGQQVTLRCSPKSGHDTVSWYQQALGQGPQFIFQYYEEEERQRGNFPDRFSGHQFPNYSSELNVNALLLGDSALYLCASSLATPSSGGDNEQFFGPGTRLTVL.

V usage is TRBV29-1 and J usage is TRBJ2-1, with TRBD1 matching over 9 bases. The J segment lost 4 bases and the V segment lost 4 bases, leaving 5 bases of the junction unmatched. The CDR3 totals 14 residues. Germline CDR1 is SQVTM and CDR2 is ANQGSEA. CDR3 nucleotides: TGCAGCGTTGGTAGGACAGGGGCTTACAATGAGCAGTTCTTC. Amino acid sequence: CSVGRTGAYNEQFF.

This clone was detected once. This chain joins TRBV19 and TRBJ1-4, with D tentatively TRBD1 (5 bases). This CDR3 is 16 amino acids long. Between the trimmed V and J ends, which lost 8 bases and 7 bases, there was a span of 23 bases. Germline V gives CDR1 LNHDA, CDR2 SQIVND (reference sequence). CDR3 sequence reads: CASLSQAGGGAEKLFF. In nucleotides, the CDR3 is TGTGCCAGTTTATCCCAGGCCGGGGGTGGAGCTGAAAAACTGTTTTTT.

This clone was picked up one time. The rearrangement joins TRBV15 to TRBJ2-4; D is unresolved. The CDR3 covers 13 residues. V lost 5 bases and J lost 0, with 5 bases in between. Germline CDR1 LNHNV, CDR2 YYDKDF (reference sequence). CDR3 in amino acids: CATSFIAKNIQYF. DNA of the CDR3: TGTGCCACCAGCTTTATAGCCAAAAACATTCAGTACTTC.

With respect to this clone: At one boundary the junction diverges from the germline segment, which might be a read error. The chain uses TRBV29-1 and TRBJ2-1; a weak D match, TRBD2 (6 bases). Germline loops: CDR1 SQVTM, CDR2 ANQGSEA. The CDR3 consists of 15 residues. CDR3 protein: CSVYRAGNRYSEQFF. CDR3 DNA: TGCAGCGTTTATAGAGCGGGTAATCGGTACAGTGAGCAGTTCTTC.

This sequence joins TRBV28 and TRBJ1-1; D not certain. CDR3 length equals 16 residues. Germline V gene data show CDR1 as MDHEN and CDR2 as SYDVKM. V gave up 5 bases and J gave up 3 bases, with 19 bases separating them. The CDR3 DNA reads as TGTGCCAGCAGTCTTACCCATGTGACAAGTTACACTGAAGCTTTCTTT. It specifies CASSLTHVTSYTEAFF. The full variable domain, completed using reference TRBV28 and TRBJ1-1, is DVKVTQSSRYLVKRTGEKVFLECVQDMDHENMFWYRQDPGLGLRLIYFSYDVKMKEKGDIPEGYSVSREKKERFSLILESASTNQTSMYLCASSLTHVTSYTEAFFGQGTRLTVV.

The rearrangement uses TRBV5-1 and TRBJ2-5; D uncertain. The CDR3 sequence is 14 residues long. V was pared by 0 bases and J by 4 bases, with 10 bases between. Germline V lookup: CDR1 SGHRS, CDR2 YFSETQ. CDR3 sequence reads: CASSLDAVSETQYF. CDR3 sequence (DNA): TGCGCCAGCAGCTTGGACGCGGTCTCAGAGACCCAGTACTTC. Full variable domain (rest looked up from reference TRBV5-1 and TRBJ2-5): KAGVTQTPRYLIKTRGQQVTLSCSPISGHRSVSWYQQTPGQGLQFLFEYFSETQRNKGNFPGRFSGRQFSNSRSEMNVSTLELGDSALYLCASSLDAVSETQYFGPGTRLLVL.

Only a few counts were recorded for this clone. The rearrangement joins TRBV28 to TRBJ2-7; 7 nucleotides line up with TRBD1. The V gene's germline CDR1 is MDHEN and CDR2 SYDVKM. The V segment lost 3 bases and the J segment 0 bases; nucleotides outside the gene matches: 5. The CDR3 is 15 amino acids. This chain's CDR3 is CASSLGRGSSYEQYF. The CDR3 DNA sequence: TGTGCCAGCAGTTTGGGCAGGGGGAGCTCCTACGAGCAGTACTTC. The full variable domain, rest sourced from reference TRBV28 and TRBJ2-7, is DVKVTQSSRYLVKRTGEKVFLECVQDMDHENMFWYRQDPGLGLRLIYFSYDVKMKEKGDIPEGYSVSREKKERFSLILESASTNQTSMYLCASSLGRGSSYEQYFGPGTRLTVT.

This sequence joins TRBV15 and TRBJ2-3; 7 nucleotides line up with TRBD1. The CDR3 has 16 residues. Germline V gives CDR1 LNHNV, CDR2 YYDKDF (reference sequence). Trimming cost V 1 base and J 2 bases; bases outside gene matches: 6. DNA of the CDR3: TGTGCCACCAGCAGAGGAATGGACAGGTACACAGATACGCAGTATTTT. This translates into CATSRGMDRYTDTQYF.

This clone was counted once. The rearrangement uses TRBV27 and TRBJ2-1; 7 bases agree with TRBD2. J gave up 3 bases and V 6 bases, and 5 bases lay outside the gene matches. Germline V gives CDR1 MNHEY, CDR2 SMNVEV (reference sequence). CDR3 length: 14 residues. CDR3 coding DNA: TGTGCCAGCAGAGGACTAGTCAACTACAATGAGCAGTTCTTC. It specifies CASRGLVNYNEQFF.

CDR3 sequence (DNA): TGTGCCATCAGTGACAGACTAGCGAACTACAATGAGCAGTTCTTC. It encodes CAISDRLANYNEQFF. This sequence joins TRBV10-3 and TRBJ2-1, with 8 bases identical to TRBD2. V was clipped by 3 bases and J by 3 bases; unmatched bases: 4. The germline CDR1 and CDR2 sequences are ENHRY and SYGVKD. The CDR3 spans 15 residues.

This chain connects TRBV5-4 to TRBJ2-5; 8 bases fit TRBD1. V lost 4 bases and J lost 5; bases outside the gene matches: 10. The CDR3 contains 15 residues. Looked up from germline, CDR1 is SGHNT and CDR2 is YYREEE (reference sequence). CDR3 loop: CASSHTQGVGETQYF. The CDR3, as DNA: TGTGCCAGCAGCCATACACAGGGGGTAGGGGAGACCCAGTACTTC.

This chain joins TRBV5-1 and TRBJ1-1; D is perhaps TRBD1 (5 bases). Looked up from germline, CDR1 is SGHRS and CDR2 is YFSETQ. Trimming removed 0 bases at V and 5 bases at J, with 17 bases between. CDR3 length: 16 amino acids. The CDR3 region has the DNA TGCGCCAGCAGCTTGGAGGGTTTAGGGGTTAGGACTGAAGCTTTCTTT. Translation: CASSLEGLGVRTEAFF.

This rearrangement joins TRBV28 to TRBJ1-1; weak D call: TRBD1 (6 bases). The CDR3 extends over 14 amino acids. In germline, CDR1 is MDHEN, CDR2 SYDVKM. V dropped 6 bases and J dropped 2 bases, with 13 bases sitting between them. CDR3: CASSLRGANTEAFF. Written as DNA, the CDR3 is TGTGCCAGCAGCCTCCGGGGGGCTAACACTGAAGCTTTCTTT.

This clone was picked up a small number of times. This rearrangement joins TRBV30 to TRBJ1-2, with D maybe TRBD1 (5 bases). The CDR3 extends over 12 amino acids. V was trimmed by 1 base and J by 4 bases, leaving 7 bases between them. Germline CDR1 GTSNPN, CDR2 SVGIG (reference sequence). The CDR3 DNA reads TGTGCCTGGAGTGGGGGCTCCTATGGCTACACCTTC. Amino acids: CAWSGGSYGYTF.

The sample holds a few counts of this clone. The chain has TRBV27 and TRBJ2-1; TRBD1 matches at 10 bases. From germline, CDR1 is MNHEY and CDR2 SMNVEV (reference sequence). The junction had 4 bases not matched to a gene; V was cut back by 7 bases and J by 10 bases. This CDR3 comprises 12 residues. This CDR3 is CASIGTGDEQFF. The CDR3 DNA reads as TGTGCCAGCATAGGGACAGGGGACGAGCAGTTCTTC.

The chain joins TRBV4-1 to TRBJ2-7, with 7 bases matching TRBD2. There are 17 residues in the CDR3. CDR1 and CDR2 (germline): MGHRA, YSYEKL. With 3 bases clipped from V and 5 bases from J, the junction kept 16 bases outside the gene matches. The CDR3 coding sequence is TGCGCCAGCAGCCACAAAAGGACTAGTCAAATGGGGGACGAGCAGTACTTC. As protein: CASSHKRTSQMGDEQYF.

The V and J genes are TRBV25-1 and TRBJ2-7; 7 nucleotides match TRBD1. V trimming: 8 bases; J trimming: 4 bases; junction bases outside the gene matches: 8. CDR1 MGHDK and CDR2 SYGVNS come from the germline V gene. CDR3 length: 13 residues. The CDR3 loop reads CASRYDRAYEQYF. CDR3 nucleotides: TGTGCCAGCCGATATGACAGGGCGTACGAGCAGTACTTC.

The CDR3 DNA reads as TGTGCCAGCAGTGGACTAGCGGAGACCTACGAGCAGTACTTC. Protein: CASSGLAETYEQYF. This chain uses TRBV6-6 with TRBJ2-7, with 10 positions matching TRBD2. This CDR3 is built from 14 residues. With 5 bases clipped from V and 2 bases from J, the junction kept 3 bases outside the gene matches. Per the germline V gene, CDR1 is MNHNY and CDR2 is SVGAGI (reference sequence).

Turning to this clone: Relative to the germline gene, one junction end is altered; a read error may explain this. V usage is TRBV7-7 and J usage is TRBJ1-5; a possible D gene is TRBD1 (6 bases). The CDR3 runs to 17 residues. Germline loops: CDR1 SSHAT, CDR2 FNYEAQ (reference sequence). Here the CDR3 reads CASSLEPRQVSNQPQHF. The CDR3 DNA is TGTGCTAGCAGCTTAGAACCCCGACAGGTTAGCAATCAGCCCCAGCATTTT.

J is TRBJ2-5 and V is TRBV5-1, with D possibly being TRBD1 (5 bases). CDR3 length equals 14 residues. CDR1 is SGHRS and CDR2 is YFSETQ in the germline V gene. V was cut by 0 bases and J by 1 base, with 7 bases left in between. The CDR3 loop is CASSLGQGQETQYF. The CDR3 nucleotides are TGCGCCAGCAGCTTGGGGCAGGGCCAAGAGACCCAGTACTTC.

The chain combines TRBV6-5 with TRBJ2-3; 7 bases are shared with TRBD1. The CDR3 is made up of 13 amino acids. Trimming cost V 6 bases and J 7 bases; bases outside gene matches: 7. Germline-derived CDR1 and CDR2 are MNHEY and SVGAGI. CDR3 loop: CASRSDRMHTQYF. For the CDR3, the DNA is TGTGCCAGCAGATCGGACAGGATGCATACGCAGTATTTT.

The rearrangement joins TRBV2 to TRBJ2-7, with TRBD2 matching over 8 bases. Germline CDR1 reads SNHLY; CDR2 reads FYNNEI. After removal of 6 bases from V and 2 bases from J, the junction contained 12 bases not matched to a gene. CDR3 length equals 16 residues. CDR3 residues: CASRGFGGRYTYEQYF. DNA for the CDR3: TGTGCCAGCAGGGGATTCGGCGGGAGGTATACCTACGAGCAGTACTTC.

The chain is built from TRBV10-3 and TRBJ1-1; TRBD1 matches 7 bases. Germline V gene lookup returns CDR1 ENHRY and CDR2 SYGVKD. The CDR3 spans 13 residues. The J segment lost 0 bases and the V segment lost 10 bases, leaving 5 bases of the junction unmatched. This CDR3 reads CATGQGVNTEAFF. In nucleotides, the CDR3 is TGTGCCACGGGTCAGGGGGTGAACACTGAAGCTTTCTTT.

Turning to this clone: A junction boundary mismatches the germline segment, possibly from a read error. This chain joins TRBV14 and TRBJ2-5; D is perhaps TRBD1 (5 bases). CDR1 and CDR2 (germline): SGHDN, FVKESK. The CDR3 runs to 15 residues. This CDR3 is CASSQAQGYGEAQYF. In DNA, the CDR3 is TGTGCCAGCAGCCAAGCCCAGGGTTATGGAGAGGCCCAGTACTTC.

The chain recombines TRBV30 with TRBJ2-7; D is unresolved. CDR3 size: 12 residues. Germline CDR1 GTSNPN, CDR2 SVGIG (reference sequence). The V end lost 2 bases, the J end lost 3 bases, and 8 bases lay between the germline ends. CDR3 DNA: TGTGCCTGGAGTCGAAAGAGCTACGAGCAGTACTTC. Protein sequence: CAWSRKSYEQYF.

The chain is built from TRBV2 and TRBJ2-3; D is uncertain. Germline CDR1 and CDR2: SNHLY and FYNNEI. Trimming left V 4 bases short and J 0 bases short, with 8 bases between. The CDR3 is made up of 14 amino acids. This chain's CDR3 is CASSGAVSTDTQYF. The DNA for the CDR3 is TGTGCCAGCAGTGGGGCCGTTAGCACAGATACGCAGTATTTT.

This clone was seen more than once but under ten times. This chain uses TRBV15 with TRBJ1-1; D uncertain. The germline V and J ends were trimmed by 4 bases and 3 bases, with 12 bases remaining between them. The CDR3 contains 14 residues. The germline gives CDR1 LNHNV, CDR2 YYDKDF (reference sequence). The CDR3 loop is CATSTRLSDTEAFF. CDR3 DNA sequence: TGTGCCACCAGCACCAGGTTGTCGGACACTGAAGCTTTCTTT.

The chain combines TRBV29-1 with TRBJ2-5, with a tentative D call TRBD2 (5 bases). The V and J ends lost 5 bases and 5 bases respectively, with 15 bases between them. There are 13 residues in the CDR3. The V gene's germline CDR1 is SQVTM and CDR2 ANQGSEA. The CDR3 DNA is TGCAGCGTTAGTGTGTCGGGCGGGGAGACCCAGTACTTC. This codes for CSVSVSGGETQYF.

The gene calls are TRBV29-1 and TRBJ2-7, with 7 bases identical to TRBD1. With 0 bases clipped from V and 3 bases from J, the junction kept 5 bases outside the gene matches. CDR1 is SQVTM, CDR2 ANQGSEA, per germline. The CDR3 runs to 14 residues. In DNA, the CDR3 is TGCAGCGTTGAAGATAGACAGGGACACTACGAGCAGTACTTC. Amino acid sequence: CSVEDRQGHYEQYF.